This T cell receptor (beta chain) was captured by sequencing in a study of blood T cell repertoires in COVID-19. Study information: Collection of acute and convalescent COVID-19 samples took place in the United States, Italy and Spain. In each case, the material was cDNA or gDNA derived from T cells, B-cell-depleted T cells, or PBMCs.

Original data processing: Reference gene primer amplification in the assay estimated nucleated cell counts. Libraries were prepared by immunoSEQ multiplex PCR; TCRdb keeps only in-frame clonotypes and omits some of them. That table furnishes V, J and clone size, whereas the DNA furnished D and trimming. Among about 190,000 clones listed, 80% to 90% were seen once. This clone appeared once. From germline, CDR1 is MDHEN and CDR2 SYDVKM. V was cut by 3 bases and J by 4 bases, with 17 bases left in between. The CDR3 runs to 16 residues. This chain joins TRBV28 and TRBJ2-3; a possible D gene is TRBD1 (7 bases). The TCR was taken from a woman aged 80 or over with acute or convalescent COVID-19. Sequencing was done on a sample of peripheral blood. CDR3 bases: TGTGCCAGCAGTTTCCTGAGGCAGGGGGGAGCAGATACGCAGTATTTT. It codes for CASSFLRQGGADTQYF.